The 18 T cell receptor beta chains presented below share a single source sample, sequenced in a study of tissue T cells after allogeneic stem cell transplantation. This table comes from immunoSEQ multiplex PCR, and its TCRdb copy is limited to in-frame clones, with some not included. The repertoire consists of 2,500 to 3,500 clones, with roughly 44% occurring once and the leading ten covering approximately 31%. Noted time point: mouse harvest day 14 after allogeneic transplant. Tail vein injection delivered 10^7 T-cell-depleted bone marrow cells and 10^6 splenic CD5+ T cells. Material: gut tissue. All receptors derive from a female BALB/c mouse given C57BL/6 T cells with graft-versus-host disease after an allogeneic hematopoietic cell transplant.

This clone has more than one count but fewer than ten. The listed genes are named as in mouse. Read coverage stops 1 residue before the CDR3 terminus; the germline J gene supplies the remainder. The rearrangement joins TRBV16 to TRBJ2-1; TRBD1 matches 8 bases. V lost 2 bases to trimming and J lost 6 bases; unmatched junction nucleotides: 3. The CDR3 runs 14 residues. Germline assignment: CDR1 SGHSA and CDR2 FRNQAP. The CDR3 protein is CASSLTTGVAEQFF. The covered CDR3 bases are TGTGCAAGCAGCTTAACGACAGGGGTTGCTGAGCAGTTC.

Points on this clone: The genes and germline here are from mouse. The read ends 1 residue early relative to the CDR3; the germline J gene fills the gap. The chain uses TRBV12-2 and TRBJ2-4, with D hard to call. V lost 0 bases, J lost 3 bases, and 3 bases lay in between. The CDR3 is made up of 12 amino acids. Looked up from germline, CDR1 is SGHLS and CDR2 is HYDKME. The CDR3 bases that were read are TGTGCCAGCTCTCTCGACCAAAACACCTTGTAC. This translates into CASSLDQNTLY. The whole CDR3 reads CASSLDQNTLYF.

Relative to its sample, this clone is medium-sized (0.01 to 0.1%). Gene names denote mouse genes. The read ends 1 residue early relative to the CDR3; the germline J gene fills the gap. The rearrangement uses TRBV29 and TRBJ2-1; D gene ambiguous. The length of the CDR3 is 12 residues. V lost 4 bases and J 1 base, leaving 2 bases between the germline ends. Germline lookup yields CDR1 MSHET and CDR2 SYDVDS. The sequenced CDR3 bases are TGTGCTAGCAGTTCGAACTATGCTGAGCAGTTC. Its translation is CASSSNYAEQF. In full, the CDR3 reads CASSSNYAEQFF. The variable domain in full, completed from reference TRBV29 and TRBJ2-1, reads DMKVTQMPRYLIKRMGENVLLECGQDMSHETMYWYRQDPGLGLQLIYISYDVDSNSEGDIPKGYRVSRKKREHFSLILDSAKTNQTSVYFCASSSNYAEQFFGPGTRLTVL.

This clone was observed a handful of times. Gene names are mouse gene names. The CDR3 goes on 1 residue after the read ends, and that part is filled in from the germline J gene. This sequence joins TRBV15 and TRBJ2-4; D not certain. The CDR3 extends over 13 amino acids. V lost 7 bases to trimming and J lost 0 bases, with 8 bases between them. Germline V lookup: CDR1 SGHND, CDR2 FRSKSL. The CDR3 is CASKPGSQNTLYF. Partial CDR3 DNA: TGTGCCAGCAAGCCGGGGAGTCAAAACACCTTGTAC. The full variable domain, its missing parts supplied by reference TRBV15 and TRBJ2-4, is DAGVTQTPRHEVAEKGQTIILKCEPVSGHNDLFWYRQTKIQGLELLSYFRSKSLMEDGGAFKDRFKAEMLNSSFSTLKIQPTEPKDSAVYLCASKPGSQNTLYFGAGTRLSVL.

By sample fraction, this clone is medium-sized. These gene names are mouse names. The part of the CDR3 DNA that was read is TGCACCTGCAGTCTGGGGGGGCTGAGTGCAGAAACGCTGTAT. Translation gives CTCSLGGLSAETLY. The entire CDR3 sequence reads CTCSLGGLSAETLYF. The J gene is TRBJ2-3, the V gene TRBV1, with 10 bases matching TRBD2. The DNA ends 1 residue before the CDR3 does, and the rest of the CDR3 is filled in from the germline J gene. V was pared by 5 bases and J by 0 bases, with 2 bases of the junction left unmatched. Germline CDR1 and CDR2: NSQYPW and LRSPGD (reference sequence). The CDR3 consists of 15 residues.

Worth noting for this clone: Gene names and germline refer to mouse. The CDR3 extends 1 residue past the end of the read, so its final part is completed from the germline J gene. The rearrangement joins TRBV3 to TRBJ2-5, with TRBD2 matching 9 bases. The CDR3 runs to 14 residues. Trimming at V came to 5 bases and at J to 5 bases, leaving 5 bases not matched to a gene. Germline CDR1 reads SNHLY; CDR2 reads FYNGKV (reference sequence). CDR3 in amino acids: CASSVTGGGDTQYF. CDR3 bases read: TGTGCCAGCAGCGTGACTGGGGGCGGAGACACCCAGTAC.

This clone was seen a few times. The gene names given are mouse names. The DNA ends 1 residue before the CDR3 does, and the rest of the CDR3 is filled in from the germline J gene. V is TRBV23 and J is TRBJ1-4; TRBD1, the table's D call, lacks a check against the DNA. The CDR3 runs to 12 residues. Germline loops: CDR1 KGHTA, CDR2 FQNQQP. CDR3 DNA, as far as it was read: TGCTCCAGCAGTCAAAACACCGAAAGATTATTT. This encodes CSSSQNTERLF. The complete CDR3 protein is CSSSQNTERLFF.

This clone turned up a few times. Gene names refer to mouse genes. The read terminates 1 residue ahead of where the CDR3 ends, so the germline J gene completes it. The V gene is TRBV12-2, the J gene TRBJ2-7; TRBD2 agrees at 12 bases. Germline V gives CDR1 SGHLS, CDR2 HYDKME. The CDR3 consists of 14 residues. The V segment lost 4 bases and the J segment 6 bases; nucleotides outside the gene matches: 6. CDR3 amino acids: CASSLRDWGAEQYF. The part of the CDR3 DNA that was read is TGTGCCAGCTCCCTCCGGGACTGGGGGGCTGAACAGTAC.

On this clone itself: Gene and germline names: mouse. The read comes to an end 1 residue before the CDR3 does, leaving the germline J gene to fill in the end. The chain has TRBV3 and TRBJ1-3, with a weak D call TRBD1 (6 bases). CDR1 and CDR2 (germline): SNHLY, FYNGKV (reference sequence). The ends were cut back, 2 bases at V and 0 bases at J, with 11 bases in the middle. This CDR3 spans 16 amino acids. CDR3 residues: CASSLRGGHSGNTLYF. The covered CDR3 bases are TGTGCCAGCAGCTTAAGGGGGGGCCATTCTGGAAATACGCTCTAT.

This clone was observed once. Mouse gene names apply. The read is 1 residue too short to cover the CDR3 end, so that end is filled in from the germline J gene. The chain employs TRBV4 and TRBJ2-3, with TRBD2 matching 10 bases. The CDR3 sequence is 12 residues long. The germline CDR1 and CDR2 sequences are LGHDT and YNNKQL (reference sequence). V trimming: 4 bases; J trimming: 8 bases; junction bases outside the gene matches: 0. CDR3 DNA (partial): TGTGCCAGCAGCTGGGACTGGGGAACGCTGTAT. It translates to CASSWDWGTLY. In full, the CDR3 reads CASSWDWGTLYF.

Regarding this clone: Germline and genes here are mouse. The sequence runs out 1 residue before the end of the CDR3; the remainder is reconstructed from the germline J gene. The chain carries TRBV13-3 and TRBJ2-5, with 10 bases that match TRBD2. The CDR3 totals 15 residues. Germline V lookup: CDR1 NNHDY, CDR2 SYVADS. V lost 0 bases and J lost 4; bases outside the gene matches: 2. CDR3 bases read: TGTGCCAGCAGTGATGGGGGACTGGGGAAAGACACCCAGTAC. Protein product: CASSDGGLGKDTQY. The whole CDR3 reads CASSDGGLGKDTQYF.

Regarding this clone: Gene names follow the mouse nomenclature. The CDR3 is cut off 1 residue early in the read; its end comes from the germline J gene. The rearrangement uses TRBV13-1 and TRBJ2-1; TRBD1 matches 12 bases. Germline values: CDR1 NSHNY, CDR2 SYGAGN. The junction had 2 bases not matched to a gene; V was cut back by 2 bases and J by 5 bases. CDR3 size: 15 residues. The CDR3 sequence: CASSERDRGHAEQFF. CDR3 DNA (partial): TGTGCCAGCAGTGAGCGGGACAGGGGGCATGCTGAGCAGTTC.

This clone is large within its sample. Gene labels here are mouse ones. The read terminates 1 residue before the CDR3 end, so the remaining end is supplied by the germline J gene. The J gene is TRBJ1-2, the V gene TRBV13-3; tentatively, D is TRBD1 (6 bases). Per germline, CDR1 NNHDY and CDR2 SYVADS. The ends were cut back, 1 base at V and 3 bases at J, with 10 bases in the middle. CDR3 length: 14 residues. The part of the CDR3 DNA that was read is TGTGCCAGCAGTGATAGGGGGGAGGACTCCGACTACACC. This sequence encodes CASSDRGEDSDYT. The full CDR3 is CASSDRGEDSDYTF.

This clone was observed a few times. Mouse germline and gene names are used. The sequence runs out 1 residue before the end of the CDR3; the remainder is reconstructed from the germline J gene. This chain uses TRBV3 with TRBJ2-5, with TRBD1 as a possible D gene (5 bases). Trimming removed 1 base from V and 1 base from J, with 6 bases in between. There are 14 residues in the CDR3. The germline gives CDR1 SNHLY, CDR2 FYNGKV (reference sequence). CDR3 bases read: TGTGCCAGCAGCTTAGTAGGGGACCAAGACACCCAGTAC. Translating it yields CASSLVGDQDTQY. The full CDR3 is CASSLVGDQDTQYF.

By sample share, this clone is medium-sized. Gene names and germline refer to mouse. Read coverage stops 1 residue before the CDR3 terminus; the germline J gene supplies the remainder. The J gene is TRBJ2-7, the V gene TRBV26; TRBD2 matches at 8 bases. Germline V CDR1 and CDR2: KGHPV, FQNQEV (reference sequence). The ends lost 4 bases at V and 0 bases at J; junction bases unmatched: 2. There are 14 residues in the CDR3. CDR3: CASSPTGVSYEQYF. The sequenced CDR3 bases are TGTGCCAGCAGTCCGACTGGGGTCTCCTATGAACAGTAC.

Of note for this clone: The gene symbols are mouse symbols. The read ends 1 residue before the CDR3 terminus; that terminus is restored from the germline J gene. Other DNA sequences in this sample translate to the same CDR3. The V call is TRBV26, the J call TRBJ1-1; D remains unclear. Trimming left V 4 bases short and J 0 bases short, with 6 bases between. Germline CDR1 KGHPV, CDR2 FQNQEV (reference sequence). The CDR3 length is 13 residues. The part of the CDR3 DNA that was read is TGTGCCAGCAGTCCCGGACAGAACACAGAAGTCTTC. Its translation is CASSPGQNTEVF. From start to end, the CDR3 is CASSPGQNTEVFF.

In the case of this clone: Gene names are the mouse ones. The read comes to an end 1 residue before the CDR3 does, leaving the germline J gene to fill in the end. The V call is TRBV1, the J call TRBJ1-4, with 8 bases lining up with TRBD1. The CDR3 covers 18 residues. Trimming cost V 3 bases and J 0 bases; bases outside gene matches: 9. Germline V gene data show CDR1 as NSQYPW and CDR2 as LRSPGD (reference sequence). The CDR3: CTCSAAPRQGLSNERLFF. The CDR3 DNA, read in part, is TGCACCTGCAGTGCCGCGCCGAGACAGGGGCTTTCCAACGAAAGATTATTT.

This clone was recorded a few times. Here the gene names and germline are mouse. The CDR3 DNA, read in part, is TGCACCTGCAGTGCGACCTCGGGGACACCAAACTCCGACTACACC. It specifies CTCSATSGTPNSDYT. From start to end, the CDR3 is CTCSATSGTPNSDYTF. The chain joins TRBV1 to TRBJ1-2, with TRBD1 as a possible D gene (6 bases). The CDR3 end lies 1 residue beyond the end of the read and is filled in from the germline J gene. The CDR3 consists of 16 residues. V was clipped by 3 bases and J by 0 bases, with 14 bases between them. CDR1 and CDR2 from the germline V gene are NSQYPW and LRSPGD (reference sequence).